Sequencing of this T cell receptor (beta chain) was carried out in a study of control samples from healthy donors and cancer patients. The germline V gene encodes CDR1 SGHRS and CDR2 YFSETQ. The V end was cut by 0 bases, the J end by 2 bases, with 12 bases between. The CDR3 length is 15 residues. The method was immunoSEQ multiplex PCR; TCRdb's version includes in-frame clones alone and lacks a portion of them. The sample shows about 140,000 clones, around 85% of them seen only once. The sequencing input was blood. The V call is TRBV5-1, the J call TRBJ2-7; D may be TRBD1 (5 bases). The receptor's source is a woman in her 30s in good health. CDR3 in amino acids: CASSLVAGSTYEQYF. In nucleotides, the CDR3 is TGCGCCAGCAGCTTGGTCGCAGGGTCCACCTACGAGCAGTACTTC.